These T cell receptor beta chains were read from a single sample in a study of beta chain features in type 1 diabetes. Sequencing was performed with immunoSEQ multiplex PCR; in TCRdb, only in-frame clones are kept and a portion is missing. The sample yields 150,000 or so clones, 48% seen once. Sequencing was carried out using Tregs from blood. These receptors originate from a man younger than 35 in good health. Each CDR3 is given without its conserved first and last residue. Each record gives: J gene, V gene, CDR3 length, CDR3 protein.

TRBJ1-1	TRBV2	11	ASSEAVSSRAF
TRBJ1-2	TRBV6-5	11	ASSYDRNYGYT
TRBJ2-3	TRBV30	10	AWSRLPDTQY
TRBJ1-6	TRBV7-9	15	ASSLRVGGSYNSPLH
TRBJ2-1	TRBV29-1	12	SASRSGDYNEQF
TRBJ1-1	TRBV14	14	ASSQGGTGMNTEAF
TRBJ1-2	TRBV7-2	17	ASSFRRDRVGRGLNGYT
TRBJ2-5	TRBV7-3	11	ASSSTNGETQY
TRBJ2-1	TRBV7-2	10	ASSPVYNEQF
TRBJ1-2	TRBV6-1	11	ASSERLDLGYT
TRBJ2-1	TRBV14	17	ASSQQLAGGLRSYNEQF
TRBJ2-5	TRBV5-4	11	ASSLLAGETQY
TRBJ1-5	TRBV28	13	ASSELRGLNQPQH
TRBJ2-1	TRBV7-2	14	ASSFASGSSYNEQF
TRBJ1-2	TRBV7-8	14	ASSLATGQANYGYT
TRBJ2-1	TRBV7-3	13	ASSLQRELWGEQF
TRBJ2-1	TRBV9	13	ASSPMLSGTNEQF
TRBJ2-3	TRBV30	9	AWSVRDTQY
TRBJ2-1	TRBV5-4	15	ASSGRGAFGSYNEQF
TRBJ2-7	TRBV2	12	ASRRLAGSDEQY
TRBJ2-5	TRBV4-3	13	ASSQGLRQGGTQY
TRBJ2-2	TRBV7-9	15	ASSFGTGKGRPGELF